Reported below is one TCR beta chain. The antigen is not known. The data belong to a study of regulatory dendritic cells for organ transplantation. Findings and limits, study-wide: The authors noted considerable between-person heterogeneity in alloreactive memory CD8+ cells. Mature dendritic cells appeared to drive more memory CD8+ clonal expansion than regulatory ones. Memory T cells were less diverse than naive, with memory CD8+ most oligoclonal.

CDR3 length equals 16 residues. With 4 bases removed from V and 1 base from J, the gap between germline ends came to 16 bases. Per the germline V gene, CDR1 is SGHRS and CDR2 is YFSETQ. CD4+ or CD8+ T cells were sorted as naive CD45RA+ or memory CD45RO+. The assay was immunoSEQ multiplex PCR, and TCRdb's table has in-frame clones only and misses some. The sample consists of more than 35,000 clones, 85% to 95% of them appearing once. This chain links TRBV5-1 with TRBJ2-3; TRBD1 is a possible D gene (6 bases). This sequence was found in a human donor in good health. Sequencing was performed on naive CD8+ T cells from blood. Subset here: CD45RA+ naive T cells. The CDR3 bases are TGCGCCAGCAGCCCCAACAGGGTGGGGGGCACAGATACGCAGTATTTT. This translates into CASSPNRVGGTDTQYF.